These T cell receptor beta chains were read from a single sample in a study of a mutant IDH1 vaccine in newly diagnosed glioma. Sequencing used immunoSEQ multiplex PCR; TCRdb keeps in-frame clones, though not all of them. The table shows 45,000 to 65,000 clones, with 65% to 90% occurring only once. The antigens these receptors bind are not known. The source was PBMCs, collected from a glioma patient whose treatment included an IDH1 peptide vaccine. All receptors derive from a woman aged 18-29 years with glioma. Some clones in this sample may be carry-over from other donors' samples. Both conserved end residues are part of each CDR3. Fields, in order: D gene, J gene, clone size, V gene, CDR3 protein, CDR3 DNA. A D gene is named only where the DNA matches it firmly. Some rows have no size entry. The others give once, few or many, or a class for an expanded clone.

TRBD1 | TRBJ1-4 | . | TRBV5-4 | CASSDGTGLVNEKLFF | TGTGCCAGCAGCGATGGGACAGGTCTTGTTAATGAAAAACTGTTTTTT
TRBD1 | TRBJ1-2 | . | TRBV4-1 | CASSQDRGDSSNYGYTF | TGCGCCAGCAGCCAAGATCGAGGGGACAGTTCTAACTATGGCTACACCTTC
. | TRBJ2-4 | . | TRBV14 | CASSPLGAKNIQYF | TGTGCCAGCAGCCCCCTCGGGGCCAAAAACATTCAGTACTTC
. | TRBJ2-6 | . | TRBV4-1 | CASSQDLGSSGANVLTF | TGCGCCAGCAGCCAAGATTTGGGGAGCTCTGGGGCCAACGTCCTGACTTTC
. | TRBJ1-5 | few | TRBV5-6 | CASSLAGGSNQPQHF | TGTGCCAGCAGCTTGGCAGGAGGGAGCAATCAGCCCCAGCATTTT
. | TRBJ2-2 | . | TRBV5-1 | CASSSTVTNTGELFF | TGCGCCAGCAGCTCGACAGTTACGAACACCGGGGAGCTGTTTTTT
. | TRBJ1-5 | . | TRBV27 | CASSPYRVSFPAQHF | TGTGCCAGCAGTCCATACAGAGTGAGTTTTCCGGCCCAGCATTTT
. | TRBJ1-5 | . | TRBV5-1 | CASSSEPGPPEPQHF | TGCGCCAGCAGCTCGGAACCGGGCCCCCCGGAGCCCCAGCATTTT
. | TRBJ1-1 | . | TRBV2 | CASSEVSGGAFF | TGTGCCAGCAGTGAAGTCTCCGGAGGAGCTTTCTTT
TRBD1 | TRBJ1-1 | . | TRBV7-9 | CATSTGGKIAEAFF | TGTGCCACCTCGACAGGGGGCAAAATCGCTGAAGCTTTCTTT
TRBD2 | TRBJ2-1 | . | TRBV6-4 | CASSIAGGSYNEQFF | TGTGCCAGCAGTATAGCGGGGGGCTCCTACAATGAGCAGTTCTTC
. | TRBJ2-1 | . | TRBV19 | CASSISGGQFF | TGTGCCAGTAGTATATCCGGGGGGCAGTTCTTC
. | TRBJ1-5 | . | TRBV12-5 | CASGPGRSSNQPQHF | TGTGCTAGTGGACCTGGACGATCAAGCAATCAGCCCCAGCATTTT
TRBD1 | TRBJ1-2 | . | TRBV5-1 | CASSGGQPLANYGYTF | TGCGCCAGCAGCGGGGGACAGCCTCTAGCTAACTATGGCTACACCTTC
. | TRBJ2-2 | . | TRBV4-1 | CASSQVPGLGSGELFF | TGCGCCAGCAGCCAAGTTCCGGGACTCGGGTCCGGGGAGCTGTTTTTT
. | TRBJ1-5 | . | TRBV4-1 | CASSQVAGAGNQPQHF | TGCGCCAGCAGCCAAGTGGCAGGGGCAGGCAATCAGCCCCAGCATTTT
TRBD1 | TRBJ1-1 | . | TRBV9 | CASSVLGQAPNTEAFF | TGTGCCAGCAGCGTACTAGGACAGGCACCGAACACTGAAGCTTTCTTT
TRBD1 | TRBJ1-5 | . | TRBV19 | CASSGREGALPNQPQHF | TGTGCCAGTAGTGGTCGGGAGGGGGCATTACCTAATCAGCCCCAGCATTTT
. | TRBJ2-1 | . | TRBV19 | CASKLDRASYNEQFF | TGTGCCAGTAAATTGGACCGGGCCTCCTACAATGAGCAGTTCTTC
TRBD2 | TRBJ2-1 | . | TRBV5-4 | CASSAGLAGGLSSYNEQFF | TGTGCCAGCAGCGCGGGACTAGCGGGAGGTCTGAGCTCCTACAATGAGCAGTTCTTC
. | TRBJ1-1 | . | TRBV7-2 | CASSLGTAYTEAFF | TGTGCCAGCAGCTTAGGGACGGCTTACACTGAAGCTTTCTTT
. | TRBJ1-1 | . | TRBV6-1 | CASSVPGRNTEAFF | TGTGCCAGCAGTGTCCCCGGGAGGAACACTGAAGCTTTCTTT
. | TRBJ1-4 | once | TRBV5-3 | CARSLDQGTNEKLFF | TGTGCCAGAAGCTTGGACCAGGGAACTAATGAAAAACTGTTTTTT
. | TRBJ1-4 | . | TRBV9 | CASSTRHTGNEKLFF | TGTGCCAGCAGCACCCGTCACACCGGTAATGAAAAACTGTTTTTT
. | TRBJ2-3 | . | TRBV10-3 | CATSLDRDTQYF | TGTGCCACCTCCCTTGACCGGGATACGCAGTATTTT
TRBD1 | TRBJ1-5 | . | TRBV7-9 | CASSRDSPLVPQHF | TGTGCCAGCAGCCGGGACAGCCCCCTCGTACCCCAGCATTTT
. | TRBJ2-7 | . | TRBV5-6 | CASSLSEGGYTYEQYF | TGTGCCAGCAGCTTGTCGGAGGGGGGATATACATACGAGCAGTACTTC
. | TRBJ2-1 | . | TRBV10-3 | CAISEMGEQFF | TGTGCCATCAGCGAGATGGGTGAGCAGTTCTTC
. | TRBJ2-1 | few | TRBV30 | CAQSRSYNEQFF | TGTGCGCAAAGCCGCTCCTACAATGAGCAGTTCTTC
. | TRBJ2-1 | . | TRBV7-8 | CASSLFGSPQYNEQFF | TGTGCCAGCAGCTTATTCGGGAGCCCCCAGTACAATGAGCAGTTCTTC
. | TRBJ2-7 | . | TRBV29-1 | CSVELGDEQYF | TGCAGCGTTGAACTGGGGGACGAGCAGTACTTC
. | TRBJ2-7 | . | TRBV5-6 | CASSLGLTYEQYF | TGTGCCAGCAGCTTGGGCCTTACCTACGAGCAGTACTTC
. | TRBJ2-1 | once | TRBV9 | CASSALGINEQFF | TGTGCCAGCAGTGCGCTAGGAATTAATGAGCAGTTCTTC
. | TRBJ1-3 | few | TRBV14 | CASSQGVWAGNTIYF | TGTGCCAGCAGCCAAGGAGTGTGGGCTGGAAACACCATATATTTT
TRBD2 | TRBJ2-3 | . | TRBV2 | CASSGGGLAEKDTQYF | TGTGCCAGCAGTGGGGGGGGACTAGCGGAGAAAGATACGCAGTATTTT
. | TRBJ1-4 | . | TRBV4-2 | CASSHKGLGPEKLFF | TGTGCCAGCAGCCATAAGGGTTTGGGGCCTGAAAAACTGTTTTTT
. | TRBJ1-1 | . | TRBV6-1 | CASRDGWTEAFF | TGTGCCAGCAGGGATGGGTGGACTGAAGCTTTCTTT
. | TRBJ2-2 | . | TRBV6-5 | CASSVGHGGELFF | TGTGCCAGCAGTGTGGGGCATGGCGGGGAGCTGTTTTTT
. | TRBJ2-7 | . | TRBV10-1 | CASSAGRTVAYEQYF | TGCGCCAGCAGTGCCGGGCGTACAGTTGCCTACGAGCAGTACTTC
. | TRBJ2-7 | . | TRBV6-5 | CASTKAGSSYEQYF | TGTGCCAGCACCAAGGCAGGATCATCCTACGAGCAGTACTTC
TRBD1 | TRBJ1-2 | . | TRBV6-1 | CASSATGGYYGYTF | TGTGCCAGCAGTGCCACAGGGGGCTACTATGGCTACACCTTC
. | TRBJ1-1 | once | TRBV6-5 | CASSYSTVNAEAFF | TGTGCCAGCAGTTACTCTACTGTGAACGCTGAAGCTTTCTTT
TRBD2 | TRBJ2-7 | . | TRBV4-2 | CASSQYKRGGRIQYEQYF | TGTGCCAGCAGCCAATACAAGCGGGGGGGCCGAATCCAATACGAGCAGTACTTC
. | TRBJ2-7 | . | TRBV2 | CASSEEWETEQYF | TGTGCCAGCAGTGAAGAGTGGGAAACCGAGCAGTACTTC
TRBD1 | TRBJ2-1 | . | TRBV5-8 | CASSRLGTGLDNEQFF | TGTGCCAGCAGCAGATTGGGGACAGGACTCGACAATGAGCAGTTCTTC
TRBD1 | TRBJ2-7 | . | TRBV2 | CASSEATNRDRDYEQYF | TGTGCCAGCAGTGAAGCGACCAACCGGGACAGGGACTACGAGCAGTACTTC
TRBD1 | TRBJ2-2 | . | TRBV5-4 | CASSRPDRVHGELFF | TGTGCCAGCAGCCGACCGGACAGGGTCCACGGGGAGCTGTTTTTT
. | TRBJ1-1 | . | TRBV14 | CASSQDSRGLLNTEAFF | TGTGCCAGCAGCCAGGATTCCCGGGGGCTACTGAACACTGAAGCTTTCTTT
TRBD1 | TRBJ2-7 | . | TRBV2 | CASSEGPPGQAYEQYF | TGTGCCAGCAGTGAAGGCCCGCCGGGACAGGCCTACGAGCAGTACTTC
TRBD2 | TRBJ2-5 | . | TRBV6-1 | CASSELPAGGRETQYF | TGTGCCAGCAGTGAACTCCCAGCGGGGGGTAGGGAGACCCAGTACTTC
TRBD1 | TRBJ2-7 | . | TRBV2 | CASSGPRQGTYEQYF | TGTGCCAGCAGTGGCCCGAGACAGGGAACCTACGAGCAGTACTTC
TRBD2 | TRBJ2-1 | . | TRBV5-1 | CASTVAGGNEQFF | TGCGCCAGCACGGTAGCGGGGGGCAATGAGCAGTTCTTC
. | TRBJ1-4 | . | TRBV5-5 | CASSLGDADEKLFF | TGTGCCAGCAGCTTGGGGGATGCGGATGAAAAACTGTTTTTT
. | TRBJ1-1 | few | TRBV29-1 | CSVTPTHGNTEAFF | TGCAGCGTGACCCCAACCCATGGGAACACTGAAGCTTTCTTT